This entry lists 15 T cell receptor beta chains sequenced from one sample in a study of blood T cell repertoires in COVID-19. Profiled with immunoSEQ multiplex PCR; TCRdb holds only in-frame clones, not every one. The sample has about 180,000 clones, about 79% seen once; the top ten hold around 24%. Sequenced material: peripheral blood. The receptors were gathered from a woman in her 70s with acute or convalescent COVID-19.

The chain is built from TRBV2 and TRBJ2-3, with TRBD2 matching 12 bases. CDR3 length: 14 amino acids. J was trimmed by 5 bases and V by 8 bases; bases with no gene match: 5. Germline V gives CDR1 SNHLY, CDR2 FYNNEI. This chain's CDR3 is CASRLAGAVDTQYF. The CDR3 region has the DNA TGTGCCAGCCGACTAGCGGGAGCAGTAGATACGCAGTATTTT. The full variable domain, completed using reference TRBV2 and TRBJ2-3, is EPEVTQTPSHQVTQMGQEVILRCVPISNHLYFYWYRQILGQKVEFLVSFYNNEISEKSEIFDDQFSVERPDGSNFTLKIRSTKLEDSAMYFCASRLAGAVDTQYFGPGTRLTVL.

The chain has TRBV30 and TRBJ1-4, with 11 bases matching TRBD1. V was clipped by 3 bases and J by 7 bases; unmatched bases: 19. Per the germline V gene, CDR1 is GTSNPN and CDR2 is SVGIG (reference sequence). The CDR3 totals 19 residues. The CDR3 DNA follows: TGTGCCTGGAGCCCCGGAATGGACAGGGGGCTTTTCTCAGGTGAAAAACTGTTTTTT. Translated: CAWSPGMDRGLFSGEKLFF.

This clone was counted only a few times. The CDR3 here is CASSESSPPWGFPTYNEQFF. As DNA, the CDR3 is TGCGCCAGCAGTGAGTCGTCACCTCCCTGGGGCTTCCCTACCTACAATGAGCAGTTCTTC. The rearrangement uses TRBV10-1 and TRBJ2-1, with a weak D call TRBD1 (5 bases). With 0 bases removed from V and 2 bases from J, the gap between germline ends came to 23 bases. CDR1 is WNHNN, CDR2 SYGVQD, per germline (reference sequence). This CDR3 spans 20 amino acids.

This clone was found a few times. The genes are TRBV18 and TRBJ1-1, with a possible D match to TRBD1 (5 bases). Germline V gives CDR1 KGHSH, CDR2 LQKENI. This CDR3 has 16 residues. The ends were cut back, 0 bases at V and 3 bases at J, with 14 bases in the middle. The CDR3 spells CASSPPDKGLDTEAFF. For the CDR3, the DNA is TGTGCCAGCTCACCACCGGATAAGGGGTTGGACACTGAAGCTTTCTTT.

The V and J genes are TRBV5-4 and TRBJ1-4, with D possibly matching TRBD1 (5 bases). The CDR3 is 15 amino acids. The V gene's germline CDR1 is SGHNT and CDR2 YYREEE (reference sequence). The V and J ends lost 5 bases and 5 bases respectively, with 16 bases between them. CDR3 protein: CASSRTDRVNEKLFF. CDR3 DNA: TGTGCCAGCAGTCGGACCGACAGAGTCAATGAAAAACTGTTTTTT.

The chain links TRBV7-8 to TRBJ2-5; 12 nucleotides agree with TRBD2. CDR1 and CDR2 from the germline V gene are SGHVS and FQNEAQ. With V trimmed by 8 bases and J by 4 bases, 11 bases remained unmatched. This CDR3 region has 16 residues. The CDR3 sequence: CASANSRTSGIETQYF. The CDR3 DNA reads TGTGCCAGCGCCAATTCCCGGACTAGCGGGATAGAGACCCAGTACTTC. The full variable domain, with the rest looked up from reference TRBV7-8 and TRBJ2-5, is GAGVSQSPRYKVAKRGQDVALRCDPISGHVSLFWYQQALGQGPEFLTYFQNEAQLDKSGLPSDRFFAERPEGSVSTLKIQRTQQEDSAVYLCASANSRTSGIETQYFGPGTRLLVL.

The chain recombines TRBV7-3 with TRBJ2-1; 9 positions match TRBD2. V was pared by 5 bases and J by 4 bases, with 6 bases of the junction left unmatched. The CDR3 is 15 residues long. CDR1 and CDR2 (germline): SGHTA, FQGTGA. In DNA, the CDR3 is TGTGCCAGCAGCCCTAGCGGGACTAGATACAATGAGCAGTTCTTC. Its protein is CASSPSGTRYNEQFF.

V gene TRBV29-1 combines with J gene TRBJ1-2, with 10 bases lining up with TRBD1. Germline-derived CDR1 and CDR2 are SQVTM and ANQGSEA. V lost 3 bases and J lost 4; bases outside the gene matches: 8. This CDR3 has 15 residues. The chain's CDR3 is CSVDSRTGGAYGYTF. In DNA form, the CDR3 reads TGCAGCGTTGATAGTCGGACAGGGGGGGCCTATGGCTACACCTTC.

This clone was seen a few times. The genes are TRBV5-1 and TRBJ1-5, with TRBD1 identical over 9 bases. The CDR3 consists of 16 residues. V shed 3 bases and J 7 bases; nucleotides not matched to a gene: 11. CDR1 and CDR2 (germline): SGHRS, YFSETQ. CDR3 in DNA: TGCGCCAGCAGCTCCACTCGGGGACAGGGATTCCAGCCCCAGCATTTT. It is translated as CASSSTRGQGFQPQHF. Combining the CDR3 with reference TRBV5-1 and TRBJ1-5 gives the whole variable domain KAGVTQTPRYLIKTRGQQVTLSCSPISGHRSVSWYQQTPGQGLQFLFEYFSETQRNKGNFPGRFSGRQFSNSRSEMNVSTLELGDSALYLCASSSTRGQGFQPQHFGDGTRLSIL.

The CDR3 DNA is TGTGCCAGCAGCTTTCAGGGGGAAGAGACCCAGTACTTC. As protein: CASSFQGEETQYF. This rearrangement joins TRBV5-4 to TRBJ2-5; 7 nucleotides align to TRBD1. The CDR3 has 13 amino acids. Germline V gene data show CDR1 as SGHNT and CDR2 as YYREEE (reference sequence). Trimming took 2 bases from V and 3 from J; bases not matched to a gene: 1.

The V and J genes are TRBV7-2 and TRBJ2-3, with no clear D. Trimming left V 1 base short and J 0 bases short, with 5 bases between. Looked up from germline, CDR1 is SGHTA and CDR2 is FQGNSA. This CDR3 comprises 14 residues. The CDR3: CASSLDISTDTQYF. The DNA of the CDR3 is TGTGCCAGCAGCTTAGATATTAGCACAGATACGCAGTATTTT. The whole variable domain, filled in from reference TRBV7-2 and TRBJ2-3, reads GAGVSQSPSNKVTEKGKDVELRCDPISGHTALYWYRQSLGQGLEFLIYFQGNSAPDKSGLPSDRFSAERTGGSVSTLTIQRTQQEDSAVYLCASSLDISTDTQYFGPGTRLTVL.

The chain links TRBV21-1 to TRBJ1-1; the table assigns TRBD1, which was not confirmed against the DNA. TRBV21-1 is reported as a pseudogene. The CDR3 totals 15 residues. The CDR3 is CASSRVDRARIEAFF. Written as DNA, the CDR3 is TGTGCCAGCAGCAGGGTGGACAGGGCGAGAATTGAAGCTTTCTTT.

CDR3 nucleotide sequence: TGCGCCAGCACCCCCGAGGCTAGCGGGTGGGACAATGAGCAGTTCTTC. Protein: CASTPEASGWDNEQFF. The V call is TRBV5-1, the J call TRBJ2-1; TRBD2 matches at 8 bases. V gave up 6 bases and J gave up 5 bases; unmatched junction bases: 13. Germline CDR1 reads SGHRS; CDR2 reads YFSETQ. The CDR3 is 16 amino acids.

V gene TRBV6-1 combines with J gene TRBJ2-7, with TRBD2 identical over 8 bases. Germline lookup yields CDR1 MNHNS and CDR2 SASEGT. The V gene end was trimmed by 0 bases and the J gene end by 6 bases; junction bases not matched to a gene: 4. The CDR3 contains 14 residues. As DNA, the CDR3 is TGTGCCAGCAGTGAAGCGGCGGGAGGCGGCGAGCAGTACTTC. The encoded protein is CASSEAAGGGEQYF.

The V gene is TRBV4-1, the J gene TRBJ2-7; D is ambiguous. This CDR3 is built from 12 residues. With 0 bases removed from V and 5 bases from J, the gap between germline ends came to 5 bases. Germline CDR1 MGHRA, CDR2 YSYEKL. This CDR3 is CASSQDGHEQYF. CDR3 nucleotides: TGCGCCAGCAGCCAAGATGGCCACGAGCAGTACTTC.